The clone carrying this T cell receptor (beta chain) was observed many times. V trimming: 4 bases; J trimming: 4 bases; junction bases outside the gene matches: 7. The CDR3 extends over 14 amino acids. Germline values: CDR1 MNHEY, CDR2 SMNVEV (reference sequence). The sample belongs to a study of T cells in Graves' hyperthyroidism and ophthalmopathy. At the level of the study: Peripheral blood samples were taken at initial diagnosis, prior to any treatment.

If no ophthalmopathy progression occurred within 18 months, Graves' hyperthyroidism was stable. Patients aged 18 to 65 had newly diagnosed hyperthyroidism that had lasted under 2 months. RNA transcripts provided the source from which TCR beta CDR3 regions were amplified. During a first-round RT-PCR of the TCR CDR3, the HTBI primer set was used. TCRdb re-analysed the multiplex PCR reads in MiXCR, keeping a single row per CDR3 protein. Here the sample spans around 300,000 distinct CDR3 sequences, about 15% being singletons. The receptor was isolated from a woman in her 30s with Graves' hyperthyroidism. Sequencing was done on a sample of blood. The J gene is TRBJ2-7, the V gene TRBV27, with 7 positions matching TRBD1. CDR3 nucleotide sequence: TGTGCCAGCAGTTCCAGGGGGACAGCTTACGAGCAGTACTTC. Protein: CASSSRGTAYEQYF.